Each of the 5 T cell receptor beta chains below was sequenced from the same sample in a study of T cell changes during pregnancy in multiple sclerosis. TCRdb keeps only in-frame clones here, not all; method: immunoSEQ multiplex PCR. The sample holds around 67,000 clones; 92% are singletons and the top ten take 2.3%. Sequenced here: peripheral blood, sampled in the first trimester of pregnancy. The receptors originated from a female donor with multiple sclerosis, enrolled in a pregnancy study.

The chain has TRBV5-1 and TRBJ2-7; D is possibly TRBD2 (6 bases). Germline V CDR1 and CDR2: SGHRS, YFSETQ. There are 15 residues in the CDR3. V gave up 0 bases and J gave up 6 bases, with 16 bases separating them. CDR3 sequence: CASSLGDGGPREQYF. For the CDR3, the DNA is TGCGCCAGCAGCTTGGGAGACGGAGGGCCCCGCGAGCAGTACTTC.

V is TRBV12-5 and J is TRBJ2-3; D is perhaps TRBD2 (6 bases). The germline gives CDR1 LGHNT, CDR2 FRNRAP. This CDR3 spans 13 amino acids. The V end lost 8 bases, the J end lost 2 bases, and 11 bases lay between the germline ends. CDR3 in DNA: TGTGCTAGTATGGCGGGACCCACAGATACGCAGTATTTT. Its translation: CASMAGPTDTQYF.

The V gene is TRBV19, the J gene TRBJ2-7, with 8 positions matching TRBD2. V lost 5 bases, J lost 9 bases, and 9 bases stayed unmatched. The CDR3 runs to 13 residues. Germline V gives CDR1 LNHDA, CDR2 SQIVND (reference sequence). The CDR3 nucleotides read TGTGCCAGTAGTTCGGGAGGGCCTAGGGGGCAGTACTTC. This codes for CASSSGGPRGQYF.

On this clone itself: Germline is not matched at one junction end, which may reflect a read error. V usage is TRBV29-1 and J usage is TRBJ2-2; D remains ambiguous. This CDR3 region has 10 residues. Germline lookup yields CDR1 SQVTM and CDR2 ANQGSEA. CDR3 in amino acids: CSVKTLRAVF. CDR3 DNA: TGCAGCGTTAAGACTCTCCGAGCTGTTTTT.

The chain has TRBV5-5 and TRBJ2-1; 7 bases map to TRBD1. V dropped 4 bases and J dropped 3; count of bases not matched to a gene: 7. This CDR3 comprises 15 residues. Germline CDR1 reads SGHKS; CDR2 reads YYEKEE (reference sequence). The CDR3 protein is CASSHGRQGYNEQFF. CDR3 nucleotide sequence: TGTGCCAGCAGCCATGGCCGACAGGGCTACAATGAGCAGTTCTTC. The variable domain in full, completed from reference TRBV5-5 and TRBJ2-1, reads DAGVTQSPTHLIKTRGQQVTLRCSPISGHKSVSWYQQVLGQGPQFIFQYYEKEERGRGNFPDRFSARQFPNYSSELNVNALLLGDSALYLCASSHGRQGYNEQFFGPGTRLTVL.